This TCR beta chain was captured in a study of T-cell reconstitution after alpha-beta-depleted transplantation in children. This clonotype was seen many times. As yet, its antigen is unknown. Researchers prepared the TCRbeta library using unique molecular identifiers, the study reports. TCRdb passed the PCR reads through MiXCR, listing each CDR3 protein once. Here the sample spans about 440,000 distinct CDR3 sequences, 43% being singletons. Points from the study as a whole: At around two months after transplant, the alpha-beta T cells were reportedly derived from several hundred expanded clones that came from non-depleted graft cells. Newly made T cells mostly supplied T-cell counts and diversity one year after transplant. It was surviving recipient T cells and thymic progenitors that gave some patients high TCRbeta diversity at day 60.

CDR3 size: 17 residues. Unmatched junction bases numbered 9, after V lost 5 bases and J lost 1 base. The receptor was isolated from a girl aged 2 to 9 with aplastic anemia, due to receive a stem cell transplant. The specimen was PBMCs, collected before TCRalphabeta/CD19-depleted stem cell transplant. The rearrangement uses TRBV12-3 or TRBV12-4 and TRBJ2-7; TRBD2 agrees at 12 bases. The CDR3 region is CASSQGGLAGISYEQYF. CDR3 DNA: TGTGCCAGCAGTCAAGGTGGACTAGCGGGAATTTCCTACGAGCAGTACTTC.